The 13 T cell receptor beta chains below all came from one sample that was sequenced in a study of spatial heterogeneity in lung cancer. TCRdb re-analysed the 5' RACE reads in MiXCR, keeping a single row per CDR3 protein. The profile covers some 25,000 distinct CDR3 sequences, with 10% to 15% appearing a single time and 25% taken by the ten largest. The time point denotes: sample taken at primary tumor resection. Unsorted whole RNA samples from tumor, nontumor lung or frozen PBMC were sequenced. This specimen was PBMCs, taken at surgery. These receptors came from a female donor with early-stage non-small cell lung cancer.

V is TRBV28 and J is TRBJ2-7; tentative D call: TRBD1 (6 bases). CDR1 and CDR2 (germline): MDHEN, SYDVKM. There are 12 residues in the CDR3. V lost 3 bases, J lost 5 bases, and 8 bases lay in between. The CDR3 sequence is CASSFAGDEQYF. The CDR3 DNA is TGTGCCAGCAGTTTCGCAGGGGACGAGCAGTACTTC.

This clonotype was recorded many times. The rearrangement uses TRBV11-2 and TRBJ1-5; possibly TRBD1 for D (5 bases). The V and J ends lost 1 base and 3 bases respectively, with 13 bases between them. Germline CDR1 reads SGHAT; CDR2 reads FQNNGV. The CDR3 totals 16 residues. The CDR3 loop reads CASSLAGVGINQPQHF. CDR3 DNA sequence: TGTGCCAGCAGCTTAGCGGGGGTCGGGATCAATCAGCCCCAGCATTTT.

The sample holds many counts of this clonotype. The V gene is TRBV11-1, the J gene TRBJ2-5; D perhaps matches TRBD1 (5 bases). The CDR3 runs to 13 residues. Looked up from germline, CDR1 is SGHAT and CDR2 is FQDESV (reference sequence). V gave up 1 base and J gave up 5 bases, with 8 bases separating them. The CDR3 is CASSLGGPETQYF. The CDR3 DNA follows: TGTGCCAGCAGCTTAGGGGGCCCCGAGACCCAGTACTTC.

The chain links TRBV28 to TRBJ2-2; D is tentatively TRBD1 or TRBD2 (5 bases each). Trimming stripped 5 bases from V and 3 bases from J, with 16 bases between. CDR1 is MDHEN, CDR2 SYDVKM, per germline. This CDR3 contains 16 residues. The CDR3 region has the DNA TGTGCCAGCAGTCATACAGGTCGGGAAGACACCGGGGAGCTGTTTTTT. Residues: CASSHTGREDTGELFF. Looking up the rest from reference TRBV28 and TRBJ2-2 gives the full variable domain: DVKVTQSSRYLVKRTGEKVFLECVQDMDHENMFWYRQDPGLGLRLIYFSYDVKMKEKGDIPEGYSVSREKKERFSLILESASTNQTSMYLCASSHTGREDTGELFFGEGSRLTVL.

The table lists this clonotype with many counts. V and J are TRBV27 and TRBJ2-7; 7 bases are a match to TRBD2. CDR3 length: 15 residues. Unmatched junction bases numbered 9, after V lost 4 bases and J lost 3 bases. Germline lookup yields CDR1 MNHEY and CDR2 SMNVEV (reference sequence). The CDR3 DNA is TGTGCCAGCAGTTCCCCGTGGGGAGGGCTCTACGAGCAGTACTTC. The encoded protein is CASSSPWGGLYEQYF.

J is TRBJ1-2 and V is TRBV28, with 7 bases matching TRBD1. This CDR3 is 15 amino acids long. V was pared by 4 bases and J by 4 bases, with 9 bases of the junction left unmatched. CDR1 and CDR2 from the germline V gene are MDHEN and SYDVKM. CDR3 bases: TGTGCCAGCAGTTGGGGGACAGTATCTTCCTATGGCTACACCTTC. Translating gives CASSWGTVSSYGYTF.

This clonotype was seen a handful of times. The V and J genes are TRBV11-2 and TRBJ1-4, with TRBD1 as a possible D gene (5 bases). CDR3 length equals 14 residues. V gave up 5 bases and J gave up 3 bases, with 10 bases separating them. Germline CDR1 reads SGHAT; CDR2 reads FQNNGV. The CDR3 nucleotides are TGTGCCAGCAGCGCAGGGCTTGCTAATGAAAAACTGTTTTTT. Protein product: CASSAGLANEKLFF.

This clonotype was detected many times. This chain joins TRBV20-1 and TRBJ1-2; possibly TRBD1 for D (5 bases). Trimming pared 4 bases from V and 6 bases from J, leaving 18 bases between. From germline, CDR1 is DFQATT and CDR2 SNEGSKA (reference sequence). The CDR3 is 14 residues long. The CDR3 loop reads CSATNRDGADGYTF. CDR3 nucleotides: TGCAGTGCTACTAACCGGGACGGCGCCGATGGCTACACCTTC.

This clonotype was seen many times. This sequence joins TRBV20-1 and TRBJ1-2; D is possibly TRBD1 (6 bases). Between the trimmed V and J ends, which lost 3 bases and 6 bases, there was a span of 17 bases. This CDR3 is built from 14 residues. Germline assignment: CDR1 DFQATT and CDR2 SNEGSKA (reference sequence). CDR3 in DNA: TGCAGTGCTAGCCAAAGAGCAGGGGCTGATGGCTACACCTTC. As protein: CSASQRAGADGYTF.

This clonotype was found many times. The chain has TRBV20-1 and TRBJ2-7; D call uncertain. The V gene's germline CDR1 is DFQATT and CDR2 SNEGSKA (reference sequence). Trimming pared 4 bases from V and 6 bases from J, leaving 16 bases between. The CDR3 extends over 13 amino acids. Here the CDR3 reads CSATPDLTSEQYF. DNA for the CDR3: TGCAGTGCTACTCCGGACCTCACGTCCGAGCAGTACTTC.

This clonotype has at least ten counts. This chain links TRBV10-2 with TRBJ2-2, with D perhaps TRBD2 (5 bases). The CDR3 is 13 residues long. The V and J ends lost 6 bases and 7 bases respectively, with 12 bases between them. Germline V gene sequence: CDR1 WSHSY, CDR2 SAAADI. As DNA, the CDR3 is TGCGCCAGCAGCAAGACCGCGGGCGGGGAGCTGTTTTTT. Protein sequence: CASSKTAGGELFF.

Many counts were recorded for this clonotype. The CDR3 loop reads CSARGAYEQYV. The CDR3 nucleotides read TGCAGTGCTAGAGGGGCCTACGAGCAGTACGTC. V usage is TRBV20-1 and J usage is TRBJ2-7, with no clear D. The V gene's germline CDR1 is DFQATT and CDR2 SNEGSKA (reference sequence). CDR3 size: 11 residues. Trimming took off 1 base at V and 2 bases at J, with 3 bases between the two ends.

This clonotype was counted at least ten times. The chain carries TRBV20-1 and TRBJ2-5; the match to TRBD2 covers 9 bases. CDR1 and CDR2 (germline): DFQATT, SNEGSKA (reference sequence). The CDR3 has 13 amino acids. The ends lost 6 bases at V and 5 bases at J; junction bases unmatched: 7. CDR3: CSAELAGHETQYF. As DNA, the CDR3 is TGCAGTGCCGAACTAGCGGGCCACGAGACCCAGTACTTC.